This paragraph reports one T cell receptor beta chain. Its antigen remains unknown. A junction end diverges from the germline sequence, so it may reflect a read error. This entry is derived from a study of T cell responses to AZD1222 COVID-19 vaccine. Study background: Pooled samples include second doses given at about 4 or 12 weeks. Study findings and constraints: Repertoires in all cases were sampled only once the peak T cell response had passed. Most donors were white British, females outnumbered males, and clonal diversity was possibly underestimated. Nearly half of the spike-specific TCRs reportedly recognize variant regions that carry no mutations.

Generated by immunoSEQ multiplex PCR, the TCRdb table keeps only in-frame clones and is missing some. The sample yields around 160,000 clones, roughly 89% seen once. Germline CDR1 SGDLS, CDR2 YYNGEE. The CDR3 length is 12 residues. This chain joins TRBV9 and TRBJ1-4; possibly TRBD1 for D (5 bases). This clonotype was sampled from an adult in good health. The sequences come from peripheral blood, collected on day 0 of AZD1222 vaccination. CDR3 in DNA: TGTGCCAGCAGCTCAAGCGGAGGGGCCCTGATCTTT. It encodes CASSSSGGALIF.